The 19 T cell receptor beta chains presented below share a single source sample, sequenced in a study of T cells in Graves' hyperthyroidism and ophthalmopathy. Amplified TCR beta CDR3 regions derived from RNA transcripts. The HTBI primer set drove a first-round RT-PCR of the TCR CDR3. TCRdb independently ran MiXCR on the multiplex PCR reads; one entry per CDR3 protein. Of hundreds of thousands of distinct CDR3 sequences in the sample, 20% to 25% are singletons; the top ten hold roughly a third. The specimen was blood. These receptors were taken from a man aged 25 to 45 with Graves' ophthalmopathy.

This clonotype appeared a few times. The chain combines TRBV2 with TRBJ2-7, with 11 nucleotides matching TRBD2. Germline V CDR1 and CDR2: SNHLY, FYNNEI. J gave up 2 bases and V 5 bases, and 5 bases lay outside the gene matches. The CDR3 runs 15 residues. The CDR3 protein is CASSFSGRAPYEQYF. The CDR3 DNA reads as TGTGCCAGCAGTTTTAGCGGGAGGGCCCCCTACGAGCAGTACTTC.

This clonotype was found a few times. J is TRBJ2-7 and V is TRBV6-5; D ambiguous. From germline, CDR1 is MNHEY and CDR2 SVGAGI. This CDR3 is built from 14 residues. The V end was cut by 4 bases, the J end by 6 bases, with 16 bases between. The DNA for the CDR3 is TGTGCCAGCAGTTCGAGATCCCACCTCCTCGAGCAGTACTTC. The encoded protein is CASSSRSHLLEQYF.

This clonotype has more than one count but fewer than ten. This rearrangement joins TRBV7-9 to TRBJ2-1, with TRBD2 matching 8 bases. The CDR3 loop spans 17 amino acids. The V and J ends lost 1 base and 5 bases, in that order; junction bases with no gene match: 10. CDR1 SEHNR and CDR2 FQNEAQ come from the germline V gene (reference sequence). In nucleotides, the CDR3 is TGTGCCAGCAGCTTAGTTTTAGCGGGACCGAGGAACAATGAGCAGTTCTTC. It yields the protein CASSLVLAGPRNNEQFF.

This clonotype appeared a few times. The chain recombines TRBV5-1 with TRBJ2-5; D may be TRBD2 (5 bases). Germline CDR1 and CDR2: SGHRS and YFSETQ. CDR3 size: 14 residues. V lost 0 bases, J lost 9 bases, and 15 bases lay in between. This chain's CDR3 is CASSLVVGEQAQYF. The CDR3, as DNA: TGCGCCAGCAGCTTGGTTGTCGGGGAGCAGGCCCAGTACTTC.

V and J are TRBV28 and TRBJ1-1; D gene unclear. The CDR3 loop spans 14 amino acids. V lost 8 bases, J lost 2 bases, and 15 bases lay in between. The V gene's germline CDR1 is MDHEN and CDR2 SYDVKM. The CDR3 loop is CASVESGVNTEAFF. CDR3 nucleotides: TGTGCCAGCGTTGAAAGTGGCGTAAACACTGAAGCTTTCTTT. The complete variable domain, with remaining parts taken from reference TRBV28 and TRBJ1-1, reads DVKVTQSSRYLVKRTGEKVFLECVQDMDHENMFWYRQDPGLGLRLIYFSYDVKMKEKGDIPEGYSVSREKKERFSLILESASTNQTSMYLCASVESGVNTEAFFGQGTRLTVV.

This clonotype came up a few times. The gene calls are TRBV9 and TRBJ1-4; weak D call: TRBD1 (5 bases). CDR1 is SGDLS, CDR2 YYNGEE, per germline. Trimming took 4 bases from V and 7 from J, leaving 17 bases between them. CDR3 length: 15 amino acids. Here the CDR3 reads CASSPRTQGGEKLFF. The CDR3 region has the DNA TGTGCCAGCAGCCCACGGACGCAGGGTGGTGAAAAACTGTTTTTT.

This clonotype was recorded a few times. V usage is TRBV5-8 and J usage is TRBJ2-4; 11 nucleotides agree with TRBD2. From germline, CDR1 is SGHTS and CDR2 YDEGEE. V dropped 3 bases and J dropped 3; count of bases not matched to a gene: 8. This CDR3 contains 17 residues. Here the CDR3 reads CASSSRLAGRGKNIQYF. The CDR3, as DNA: TGTGCCAGCAGCTCGCGACTAGCGGGAAGGGGCAAAAACATTCAGTACTTC.

The sample holds many counts of this clonotype. The V and J genes are TRBV27 and TRBJ1-2, with 8 bases fitting TRBD1. Germline CDR1 reads MNHEY; CDR2 reads SMNVEV (reference sequence). Germline trimming cut 1 base from V and 5 bases from J; bases unmatched to any gene: 9. The CDR3 totals 16 residues. The CDR3 region is CASSLYGTGGLYGYTF. CDR3 DNA sequence: TGTGCCAGCAGTTTATACGGGACAGGCGGCCTGTATGGCTACACCTTC.

This clonotype was counted ten times or more. J is TRBJ2-7 and V is TRBV7-9; the match to TRBD1 covers 7 bases. CDR1 is SEHNR and CDR2 is FQNEAQ in the germline V gene (reference sequence). The CDR3 contains 15 residues. With 5 bases clipped from V and 7 bases from J, the junction kept 14 bases outside the gene matches. DNA for the CDR3: TGTGCCAGCAGCCCGCCGGGACAGCTCCTCGGGGAGCAGTACTTC. This encodes CASSPPGQLLGEQYF.

Comments on this clonotype: It may be a read error: a sequence one base away is much more abundant. The conserved final phenylalanine or tryptophan is absent from the CDR3, which likely points to a read error. The chain employs TRBV28 and TRBJ1-1, with D hard to call. There are 14 residues in the CDR3. The V end lost 4 bases, the J end lost 6 bases, and 15 bases lay between the germline ends. In germline, CDR1 is MDHEN, CDR2 SYDVKM. CDR3 sequence reads: CASSSSGFRSEAFL. In nucleotides, the CDR3 is TGTGCCAGCAGTTCTTCTGGGTTTAGGTCTGAAGCTTTCCTT.

In this sample, this clonotype turned up once. This sequence joins TRBV5-1 and TRBJ2-2; possibly TRBD2 for D (5 bases). The germline V gene encodes CDR1 SGHRS and CDR2 YFSETQ. This CDR3 spans 15 amino acids. The V gene lost 0 bases and the J gene lost 4 bases, with 10 bases spanning the gap. The CDR3 DNA sequence: TGCGCCAGCAGCTTGGGGGAGCTTGCCACCGGGGAGCTGTTTTTT. It codes for CASSLGELATGELFF.

The genes are TRBV2 and TRBJ2-1; 11 nucleotides line up with TRBD1. The CDR3 totals 15 residues. V shed 7 bases, J shed 6 bases, and the junction held 8 bases outside the gene matches. Germline lookup yields CDR1 SNHLY and CDR2 FYNNEI. DNA of the CDR3: TGTGCCAGCACCCCTGGACAGGGGGCTCGCAATGAGCAGTTCTTC. It encodes CASTPGQGARNEQFF.

Worth noting for this clonotype: Given a much more abundant clone one base away, this may be a read error. J is TRBJ2-1 and V is TRBV13; the D is unclear. Trimming took off 5 bases at V and 10 bases at J, with 21 bases between the two ends. The CDR3 covers 15 residues. Germline loops: CDR1 PRHDT, CDR2 FYEKMQ (reference sequence). CDR3 sequence: CASSAETLETVEQFF. DNA for the CDR3: TGTGCCAGCAGCGCCGAGACGCTGGAGACGGTAGAGCAGTTCTTC.

This chain connects TRBV4-2 to TRBJ2-2; 8 nucleotides line up with TRBD2. CDR1 is LGHNA, CDR2 YNFKEQ, per germline. V lost 0 bases, J lost 2 bases, and 8 bases stayed unmatched. The CDR3 totals 18 residues. CDR3 bases: TGTGCCAGCAGCCAAGATCTCCCTAGCGGGCCTAACACCGGGGAGCTGTTTTTT. Translation: CASSQDLPSGPNTGELFF.

V usage is TRBV12-3 or TRBV12-4 and J usage is TRBJ1-4, with no clear D. The V end lost 3 bases, the J end lost 7 bases, and 15 bases lay between the germline ends. This CDR3 is built from 15 residues. The CDR3 here is CASSFRGTRPEKLFF. The DNA of the CDR3 is TGTGCCAGCAGTTTCCGCGGAACACGCCCTGAAAAACTGTTTTTT.

The sample holds a few counts of this clonotype. The rearrangement uses TRBV12-3 or TRBV12-4 and TRBJ1-3; D unclear. This CDR3 is 16 amino acids long. The V end was cut by 2 bases, the J end by 0 bases, with 11 bases between. CDR3 bases: TGTGCCAGCAGTTTATCCCCCGCGATCTCTGGAAACACCATATATTTT. It is translated as CASSLSPAISGNTIYF.

This clonotype has at least ten counts. V gene TRBV28 combines with J gene TRBJ2-7; TRBD1 agrees at 7 bases. The CDR3 has 12 residues. Trimming cost V 8 bases and J 2 bases; bases outside gene matches: 3. Germline V gene data show CDR1 as MDHEN and CDR2 as SYDVKM. The CDR3 region is CASGQGAYEQYF. CDR3 sequence (DNA): TGTGCCAGCGGCCAGGGGGCCTACGAGCAGTACTTC.

The V call is TRBV27, the J call TRBJ2-5; TRBD1 or TRBD2 may be the D gene (6 bases each). V shed 5 bases and J shed 1 base, with 20 bases lying between them. The CDR3 has 17 amino acids. CDR1 and CDR2 from the germline V gene are MNHEY and SMNVEV (reference sequence). CDR3 coding DNA: TGTGCCAGCAGTCCGGACTATAACAGGGATCTCCAAGAGACCCAGTACTTC. This codes for CASSPDYNRDLQETQYF.

There are many counts of this clonotype. V is TRBV6-1 and J is TRBJ2-7; D is unresolved. The germline V gene has CDR1 MNHNS and CDR2 SASEGT. Trimming took 5 bases from V and 5 from J, leaving 13 bases between them. The CDR3 is made up of 13 amino acids. CDR3 nucleotide sequence: TGTGCCAGCAGTTATCAGCAGGCGAACGAGCAGTACTTC. Translation: CASSYQQANEQYF.